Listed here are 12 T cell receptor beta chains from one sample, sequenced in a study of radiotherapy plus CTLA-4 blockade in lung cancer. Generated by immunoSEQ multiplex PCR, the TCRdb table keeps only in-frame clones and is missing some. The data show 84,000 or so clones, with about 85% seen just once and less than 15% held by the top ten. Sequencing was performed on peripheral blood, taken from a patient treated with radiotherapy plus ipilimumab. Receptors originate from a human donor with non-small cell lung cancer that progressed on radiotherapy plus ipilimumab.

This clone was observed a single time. In DNA form, the CDR3 reads TGTGCCAGCAGCTTGGACAGGGGATACTCAACTAATGAAAAACTGTTTTTT. Translated: CASSLDRGYSTNEKLFF. The rearrangement joins TRBV5-6 to TRBJ1-4, with TRBD1 matching over 7 bases. Germline CDR1 and CDR2: SGHDT and YYEEEE. The CDR3 consists of 17 residues. The junction had 5 bases not matched to a gene; V was cut back by 0 bases and J by 0 bases. The full variable domain, in which reference TRBV5-6 and TRBJ1-4 provide the parts outside the CDR3, is DAGVTQSPTHLIKTRGQQVTLRCSPKSGHDTVSWYQQALGQGPQFIFQYYEEEERQRGNFPDRFSGHQFPNYSSELNVNALLLGDSALYLCASSLDRGYSTNEKLFFGSGTQLSVL.

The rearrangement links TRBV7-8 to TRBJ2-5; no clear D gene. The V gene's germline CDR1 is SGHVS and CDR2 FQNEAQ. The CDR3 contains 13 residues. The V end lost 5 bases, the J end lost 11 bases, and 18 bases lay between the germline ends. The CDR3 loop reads CASSPSGSEEQYF. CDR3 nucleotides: TGTGCCAGCAGCCCCTCAGGTTCTGAAGAGCAGTACTTC.

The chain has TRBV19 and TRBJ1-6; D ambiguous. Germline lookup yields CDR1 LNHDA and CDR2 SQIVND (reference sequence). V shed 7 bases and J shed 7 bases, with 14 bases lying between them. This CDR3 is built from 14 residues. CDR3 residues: CASMGRARNSPLHF. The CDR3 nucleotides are TGTGCCAGTATGGGGAGGGCACGGAATTCACCCCTCCACTTT.

CDR3 in amino acids: CASSIGTGPNNEQFF. DNA of the CDR3: TGTGCCAGCAGCATCGGGACAGGGCCTAACAATGAGCAGTTCTTC. This chain links TRBV7-7 with TRBJ2-1; 9 positions agree with TRBD1. Trimming removed 5 bases from V and 5 bases from J; junction bases left unmatched: 7. This CDR3 is 15 amino acids long. Per the germline V gene, CDR1 is SSHAT and CDR2 is FNYEAQ (reference sequence).

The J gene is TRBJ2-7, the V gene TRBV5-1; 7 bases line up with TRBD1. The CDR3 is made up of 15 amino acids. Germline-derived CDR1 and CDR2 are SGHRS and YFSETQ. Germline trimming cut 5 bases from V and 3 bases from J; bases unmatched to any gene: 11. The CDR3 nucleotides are TGCGCCAGCAGAAGCTCCGGGACAGCCGTCTACGAGCAGTACTTC. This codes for CASRSSGTAVYEQYF. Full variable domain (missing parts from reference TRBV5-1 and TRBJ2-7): KAGVTQTPRYLIKTRGQQVTLSCSPISGHRSVSWYQQTPGQGLQFLFEYFSETQRNKGNFPGRFSGRQFSNSRSEMNVSTLELGDSALYLCASRSSGTAVYEQYFGPGTRLTVT.

The CDR3 DNA is TGCGCCAGCAGCTACGGGGGAAGCAATGAAAAACTGTTTTTT. This translates into CASSYGGSNEKLFF. This sequence joins TRBV5-1 and TRBJ1-4; D is perhaps TRBD1 (5 bases). CDR1 is SGHRS, CDR2 YFSETQ, per germline. The CDR3 sequence is 14 residues long. V shed 3 bases and J shed 5 bases, with 11 bases lying between them.

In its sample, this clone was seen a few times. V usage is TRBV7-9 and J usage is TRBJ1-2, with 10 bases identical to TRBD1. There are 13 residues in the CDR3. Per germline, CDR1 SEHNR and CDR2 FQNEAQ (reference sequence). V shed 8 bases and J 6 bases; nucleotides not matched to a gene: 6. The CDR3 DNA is TGTGCCAGCCAACGTGGGACAGGGGATGGCTACACCTTC. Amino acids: CASQRGTGDGYTF.

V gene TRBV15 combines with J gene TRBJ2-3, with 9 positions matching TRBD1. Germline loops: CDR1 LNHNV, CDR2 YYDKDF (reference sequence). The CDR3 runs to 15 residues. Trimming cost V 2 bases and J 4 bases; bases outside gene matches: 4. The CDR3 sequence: CATSRPTGGADTQYF. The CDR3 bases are TGTGCCACCAGCAGACCTACAGGGGGCGCAGATACGCAGTATTTT.

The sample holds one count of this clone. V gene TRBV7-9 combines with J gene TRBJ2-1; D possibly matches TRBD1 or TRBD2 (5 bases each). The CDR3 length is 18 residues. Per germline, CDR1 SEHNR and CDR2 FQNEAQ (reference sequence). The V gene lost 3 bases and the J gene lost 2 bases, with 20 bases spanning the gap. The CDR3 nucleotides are TGTGCCAGCAGCTTTGTCCGGTCGGGGCGGGCAACCTACAATGAGCAGTTCTTC. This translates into CASSFVRSGRATYNEQFF.

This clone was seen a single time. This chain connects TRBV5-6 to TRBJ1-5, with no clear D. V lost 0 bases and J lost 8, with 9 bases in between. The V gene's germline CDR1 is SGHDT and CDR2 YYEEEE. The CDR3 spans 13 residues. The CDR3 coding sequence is TGTGCCAGCAGCTTGGGCCGGATTGAGCCCCAGCATTTT. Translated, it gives CASSLGRIEPQHF.

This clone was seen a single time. The CDR3 DNA reads TGTGCCAGCAGTTTAATTGGCCCCACCTACGAGCAGTACTTC. It specifies CASSLIGPTYEQYF. The chain is built from TRBV27 and TRBJ2-7, with D unclear. The V end lost 2 bases, the J end lost 2 bases, and 10 bases lay between the germline ends. CDR1 is MNHEY, CDR2 SMNVEV, per germline (reference sequence). The CDR3 runs 14 residues.

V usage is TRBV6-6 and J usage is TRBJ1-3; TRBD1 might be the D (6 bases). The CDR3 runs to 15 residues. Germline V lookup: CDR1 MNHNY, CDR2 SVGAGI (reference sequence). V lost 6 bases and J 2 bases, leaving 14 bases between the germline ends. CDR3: CASSPASGAGNTIYF. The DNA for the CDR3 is TGTGCCAGCAGCCCAGCGTCAGGGGCTGGAAACACCATATATTTT.